A selection of T cell receptor beta chains follows, all from one sample in a study of chemoradiotherapy in HPV16-positive cancers. The repertoire was sequenced with immunoSEQ multiplex PCR; TCRdb's copy has only in-frame clones and lacks some. The repertoire holds approximately 28,000 clones, 90% to 95% seen once, with 22% in the top ten. The input for sequencing was blood, taken from a patient who underwent chemoradiotherapy. These receptors all come from a human donor with HPV-associated anogenital cancer. Both conserved end residues are part of each CDR3. D genes are given only for firm matches. Not all rows give a size; the values are once, few, many and, for expanded clones, a class.

v_gene	j_gene	d_gene	abundance	CDR3aa	CDR3nt
TRBV2	TRBJ2-1	.	.	CASRARAWAKYNEQFF	TGTGCCAGCAGGGCCCGGGCCTGGGCCAAGTACAATGAGCAGTTCTTC
TRBV25-1	TRBJ2-2	.	.	CASSEWGANTGELFF	TGTGCCAGCAGTGAATGGGGGGCAAACACCGGGGAGCTGTTTTTT
TRBV5-1	TRBJ1-1	.	once	CASSLEQGRTEAFF	TGCGCCAGCAGCTTGGAACAGGGCCGGACTGAAGCTTTCTTT
TRBV13	TRBJ2-3	.	.	CASSLGGVGTDTQYF	TGTGCCAGCAGCTTAGGGGGGGTAGGGACAGATACGCAGTATTTT
TRBV27	TRBJ2-3	.	.	CASCSLSGKRAADTQYF	TGTGCCAGCTGCTCTCTTTCGGGGAAGCGAGCTGCAGATACGCAGTATTTT
TRBV27	TRBJ2-6	.	.	CASSVTSSGANVLTF	TGTGCCAGCAGTGTAACTAGCTCTGGGGCCAACGTCCTGACTTTC
TRBV6-5	TRBJ1-6	TRBD1	.	CASSYGTGVWPLHF	TGTGCCAGCAGTTACGGGACAGGGGTCTGGCCCCTCCACTTT
TRBV18	TRBJ1-2	TRBD1	.	CASSPTDRGTRKSGYTF	TGTGCCAGCTCACCTACGGACAGGGGGACGAGGAAAAGCGGCTACACCTTC
TRBV29-1	TRBJ2-3	.	.	CSVARGPSDHTDTQYF	TGCAGCGTTGCTAGGGGGCCTAGCGACCACACAGATACGCAGTATTTT
TRBV6-5	TRBJ2-1	.	.	CASSYGPMDEQFF	TGTGCCAGCAGCTATGGGCCGATGGATGAGCAGTTCTTC
TRBV5-1	TRBJ1-3	.	.	CASSLSGGTGNTIYF	TGCGCCAGCAGCTTGTCGGGAGGAACTGGAAACACCATATATTTT
TRBV7-8	TRBJ2-7	TRBD2	.	CASSKGLAGARDEQYF	TGTGCCAGCAGCAAGGGACTAGCGGGAGCTCGGGACGAGCAGTACTTC
TRBV2	TRBJ1-6	TRBD1	.	CASSEVGGGNSPLHF	TGTGCCAGCAGTGAGGTAGGGGGCGGGAATTCACCCCTCCACTTT
TRBV7-7	TRBJ2-4	.	.	CASSIRDSQAKNIQYF	TGTGCCAGCAGCATTCGTGACTCCCAAGCCAAAAACATTCAGTACTTC
TRBV30	TRBJ1-2	.	once	CAWSRQAAGYTF	TGTGCCTGGAGTAGACAGGCGGCTGGCTACACCTTC
TRBV10-3	TRBJ1-3	.	.	CAINSISGNTIYF	TGTGCCATCAACAGCATCTCTGGAAACACCATATATTTT
TRBV27	TRBJ2-6	.	.	CASSFFFSGANVLTF	TGTGCCAGCAGTTTCTTTTTCTCTGGGGCCAACGTCCTGACTTTC
TRBV7-6	TRBJ1-2	.	few	CASSRNGRAYGYTF	TGTGCCAGCTCCCGCAACGGAAGGGCCTATGGCTACACCTTC
TRBV5-6	TRBJ1-1	TRBD1	.	CASSLAGTGWLNTEAFF	TGTGCCAGCAGCTTGGCCGGGACAGGGTGGCTGAACACTGAAGCTTTCTTT
TRBV28	TRBJ1-1	.	.	CASSLYRWTEAFF	TGTGCCAGCAGTTTATACAGGTGGACTGAAGCTTTCTTT
TRBV7-9	TRBJ1-4	.	.	CASSPVRADEKLFF	TGTGCCAGCAGCCCAGTCAGGGCGGATGAAAAACTGTTTTTT
TRBV18	TRBJ1-2	TRBD1	.	CASSPLLSDRITNYGYTF	TGTGCCAGCTCACCACTTCTCTCGGACAGGATCACTAACTATGGCTACACCTTC